The T cell receptor beta chain under discussion was sequenced for a study of shared clonotypes between healthy human individuals. The CDR3 is 15 amino acids. Germline V gene data show CDR1 as SGHDT and CDR2 as YYEEEE. The ends were cut back, 3 bases at V and 6 bases at J, with 18 bases in the middle. Donors were healthy HIV-negative adults without recently reported acute infections or vaccinations. In the authors' workflow: ImmunoSEQ only sent back junction sequences with no quality scores, so filtering was done differently. Sequenced by immunoSEQ multiplex PCR; TCRdb stores in-frame clones only, minus some. Clone size and the V and J calls come from that table; the DNA yielded D and trimming. The data show approximately 2.5 million clones, with just over 90% seen just once and under 0.15% held by the top ten.

Material for sequencing was naive CD4+ T cells sorted from blood. Sample subset: CD45RA+ positively selected. The sequence was collected from a man aged 18 to 29 in good health. The V and J genes are TRBV5-6 and TRBJ1-2; D uncertain. The CDR3, as DNA: TGTGCCAGCAGCTCGTACTTCTCGAACGGGAATGGCTACACCTTC. It is translated as CASSSYFSNGNGYTF.